In its sample, the clone carrying this T cell receptor beta chain was seen a few times. Its antigen is unidentified. Patients aged 18 to 65 had newly diagnosed hyperthyroidism that had lasted under 2 months. 9 to 10 ml fresh peripheral blood yielded the PBMCs. Amplified regions were TCR beta CDR3 sequences from RNA transcripts. HTBI primers were the set used in a first-round RT-PCR of the TCR CDR3. Each CDR3 protein is one row after TCRdb ran MiXCR on the multiplex PCR reads. Among roughly 580,000 distinct CDR3 sequences, about 14% were seen once, and the ten largest hold approximately 5.7%. This entry belongs to a study of T cells in Graves' hyperthyroidism and ophthalmopathy. General study points: The model predicted ophthalmopathy a median roughly six months before onset.

The specimen was blood. The TCR was taken from a woman in her thirties with Graves' hyperthyroidism that later progressed to Graves' ophthalmopathy.

CDR3 in amino acids: CASRKAVGLTGELFF. The CDR3 nucleotides read TGTGCCAGCAGGAAAGCCGTGGGTCTAACCGGGGAGCTGTTTTTT. The chain employs TRBV6-2 or TRBV6-3 and TRBJ2-2; D gene uncertain. CDR1 is MNHEY and CDR2 is SVGEGT in the germline V gene. V lost 6 bases and J 5 bases, leaving 16 bases between the germline ends. This CDR3 contains 15 residues.